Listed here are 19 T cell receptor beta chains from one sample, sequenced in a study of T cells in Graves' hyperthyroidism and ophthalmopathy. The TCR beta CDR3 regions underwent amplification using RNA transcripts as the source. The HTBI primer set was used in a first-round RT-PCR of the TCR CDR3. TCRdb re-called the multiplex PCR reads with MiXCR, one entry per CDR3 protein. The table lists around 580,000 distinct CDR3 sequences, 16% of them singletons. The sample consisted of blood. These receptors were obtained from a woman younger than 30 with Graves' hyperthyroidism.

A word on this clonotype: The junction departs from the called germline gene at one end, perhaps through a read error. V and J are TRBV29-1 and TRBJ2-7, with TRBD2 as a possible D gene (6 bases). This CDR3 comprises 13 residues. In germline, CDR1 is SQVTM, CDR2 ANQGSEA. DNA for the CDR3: TGCAGCGTCCACTACACGGGGGTGTCCGAGCAGTGCTTC. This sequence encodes CSVHYTGVSEQCF.

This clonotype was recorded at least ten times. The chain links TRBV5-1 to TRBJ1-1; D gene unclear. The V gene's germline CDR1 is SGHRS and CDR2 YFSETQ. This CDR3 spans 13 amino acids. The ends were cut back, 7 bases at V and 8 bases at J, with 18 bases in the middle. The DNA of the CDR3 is TGCGCCAGCGGGCGTCAGCCTCAAGGAGAAGCTTTCTTT. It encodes CASGRQPQGEAFF.

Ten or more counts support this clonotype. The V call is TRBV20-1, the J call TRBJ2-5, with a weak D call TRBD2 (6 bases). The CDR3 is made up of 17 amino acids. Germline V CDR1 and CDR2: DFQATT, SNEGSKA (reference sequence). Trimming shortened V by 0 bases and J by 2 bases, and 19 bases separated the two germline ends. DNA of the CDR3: TGCAGTGCTAGAGATCTCTTTCCCCGGGACTTTCAAGAGACCCAGTACTTC. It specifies CSARDLFPRDFQETQYF.

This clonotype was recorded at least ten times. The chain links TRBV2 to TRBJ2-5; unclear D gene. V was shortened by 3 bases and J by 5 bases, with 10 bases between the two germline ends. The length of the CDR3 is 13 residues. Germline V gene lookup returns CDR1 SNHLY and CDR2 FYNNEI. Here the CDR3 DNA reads TGTGCCAGCAGTGATGGGCAGGCGGAGACCCAGTACTTC. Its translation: CASSDGQAETQYF.

This chain's CDR3 is CASSTGRLNSPLHF. The CDR3 nucleotides read TGTGCCAGTAGTACGGGACGGCTTAATTCACCCCTCCACTTT. V is TRBV19 and J is TRBJ1-6, with D maybe TRBD1 (5 bases). The length of the CDR3 is 14 residues. Trimming took 4 bases from V and 6 from J, leaving 10 bases between them. Germline values: CDR1 LNHDA, CDR2 SQIVND (reference sequence). The variable domain in full, with the rest retrieved from reference TRBV19 and TRBJ1-6, is DGGITQSPKYLFRKEGQNVTLSCEQNLNHDAMYWYRQDPGQGLRLIYYSQIVNDFQKGDIAEGYSVSREKKESFPLTVTSAQKNPTAFYLCASSTGRLNSPLHFGNGTRLTVT.

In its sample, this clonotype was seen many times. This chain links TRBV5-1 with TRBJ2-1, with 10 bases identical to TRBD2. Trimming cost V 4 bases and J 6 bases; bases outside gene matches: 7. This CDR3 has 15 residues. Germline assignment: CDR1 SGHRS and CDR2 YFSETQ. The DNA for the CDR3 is TGCGCCAGCAGCAGAGCGGGAGGGTTCTCCAATGAGCAGTTCTTC. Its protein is CASSRAGGFSNEQFF.

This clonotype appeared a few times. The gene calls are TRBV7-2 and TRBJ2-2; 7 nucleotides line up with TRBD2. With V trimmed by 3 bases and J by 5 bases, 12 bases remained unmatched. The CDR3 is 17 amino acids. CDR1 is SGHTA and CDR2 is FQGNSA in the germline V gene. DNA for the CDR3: TGTGCCAGCAGCTTGCCCCGGGCGGGAGAACGGACCGGGGAGCTGTTTTTT. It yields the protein CASSLPRAGERTGELFF.

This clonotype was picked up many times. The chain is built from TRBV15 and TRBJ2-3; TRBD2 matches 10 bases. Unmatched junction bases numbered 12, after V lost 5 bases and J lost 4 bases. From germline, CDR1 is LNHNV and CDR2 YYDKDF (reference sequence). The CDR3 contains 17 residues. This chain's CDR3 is CATSSHPSGGASDTQYF. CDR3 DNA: TGTGCCACCAGCTCACACCCAAGCGGGGGGGCCTCAGATACGCAGTATTTT.

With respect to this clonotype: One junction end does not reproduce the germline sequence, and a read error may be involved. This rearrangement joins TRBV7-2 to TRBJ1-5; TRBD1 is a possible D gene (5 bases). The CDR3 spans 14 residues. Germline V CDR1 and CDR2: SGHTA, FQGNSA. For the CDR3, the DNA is TGTGACAGCAGCTTTCGCTGGGGGGATCAGCCCCGGCATTTT. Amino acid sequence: CDSSFRWGDQPRHF.

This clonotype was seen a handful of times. The CDR3 spells CASRRGWGGQETQYF. The CDR3 DNA reads as TGCGCCAGCAGACGGGGATGGGGGGGCCAAGAGACCCAGTACTTC. The V gene is TRBV10-2, the J gene TRBJ2-5; 7 bases line up with TRBD2. The CDR3 length is 15 residues. V dropped 6 bases and J dropped 1; count of bases not matched to a gene: 8. Germline loops: CDR1 WSHSY, CDR2 SAAADI.

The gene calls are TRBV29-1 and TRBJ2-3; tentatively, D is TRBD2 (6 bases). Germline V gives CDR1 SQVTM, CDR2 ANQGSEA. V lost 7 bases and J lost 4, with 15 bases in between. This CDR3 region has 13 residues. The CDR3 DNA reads TGCAGCGAGCGGGCGGTAGGTCCAGATACGCAGTATTTT. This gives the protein CSERAVGPDTQYF.

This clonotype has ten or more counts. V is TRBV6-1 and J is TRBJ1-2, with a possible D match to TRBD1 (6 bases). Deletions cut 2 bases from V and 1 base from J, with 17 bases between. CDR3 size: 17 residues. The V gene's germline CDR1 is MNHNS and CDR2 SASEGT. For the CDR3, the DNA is TGTGCCAGCAGTGAACCCACACAGGGACTTCTTAACTATGGCTACACCTTC. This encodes CASSEPTQGLLNYGYTF.

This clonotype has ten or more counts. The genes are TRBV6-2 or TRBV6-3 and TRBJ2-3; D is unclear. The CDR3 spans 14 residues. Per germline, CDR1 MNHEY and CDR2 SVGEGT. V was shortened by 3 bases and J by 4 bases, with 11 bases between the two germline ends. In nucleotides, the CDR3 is TGTGCCAGCAGTTATCTGTCGCTAGCAGATACGCAGTATTTT. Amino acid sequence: CASSYLSLADTQYF.

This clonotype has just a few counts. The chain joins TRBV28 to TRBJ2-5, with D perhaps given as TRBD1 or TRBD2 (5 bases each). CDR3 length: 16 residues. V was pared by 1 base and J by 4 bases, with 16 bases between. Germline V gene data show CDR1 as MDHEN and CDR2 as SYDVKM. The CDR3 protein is CASSLSGTKLGETQYF. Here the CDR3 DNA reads TGTGCCAGCAGTTTATCCGGGACCAAGCTGGGAGAGACCCAGTACTTC.

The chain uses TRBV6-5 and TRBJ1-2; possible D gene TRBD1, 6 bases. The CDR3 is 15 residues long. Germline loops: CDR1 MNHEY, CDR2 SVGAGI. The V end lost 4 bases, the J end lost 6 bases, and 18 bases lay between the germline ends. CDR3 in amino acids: CASSSLFRQVNGYTF. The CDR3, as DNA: TGTGCCAGCAGTTCCCTGTTCCGACAGGTTAATGGCTACACCTTC.

CDR3 amino acids: CASSSDEGPRGETQYF. In nucleotides, the CDR3 is TGTGCCAGCAGCTCCGACGAGGGGCCCCGGGGGGAGACCCAGTACTTC. This sequence joins TRBV7-2 and TRBJ2-5; maybe TRBD2 (6 bases). Germline lookup yields CDR1 SGHTA and CDR2 FQGNSA. The CDR3 is 16 amino acids. V was cut by 4 bases and J by 5 bases, with 20 bases left in between.

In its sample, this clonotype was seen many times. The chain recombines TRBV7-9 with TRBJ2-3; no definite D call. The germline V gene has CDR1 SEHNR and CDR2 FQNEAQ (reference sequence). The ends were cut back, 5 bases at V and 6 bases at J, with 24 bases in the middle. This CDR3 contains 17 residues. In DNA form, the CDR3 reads TGTGCCAGCAGCGCCATTGGGCGTCGACCTCCCTGGGATACGCAGTATTTT. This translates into CASSAIGRRPPWDTQYF.

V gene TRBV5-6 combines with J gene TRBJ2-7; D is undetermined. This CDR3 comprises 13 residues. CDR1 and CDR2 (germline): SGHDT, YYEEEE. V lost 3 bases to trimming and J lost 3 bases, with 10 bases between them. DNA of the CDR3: TGTGCCAGCAGCTCCGACTTGATCTACGAGCAGTACTTC. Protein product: CASSSDLIYEQYF.

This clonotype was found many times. The CDR3 DNA reads as TGTGCCAGCAGCAGGGACAGTTCGACCGGGGAGCTGTTTTTT. Protein product: CASSRDSSTGELFF. The chain employs TRBV7-2 and TRBJ2-2, with TRBD1 matching over 7 bases. Germline assignment: CDR1 SGHTA and CDR2 FQGNSA. J lost 5 bases, V lost 5 bases, and 5 bases had no gene match. CDR3 length: 14 amino acids.